Listed below are T cell receptor beta chains from one sample, sequenced in a study of blood T cell repertoires in COVID-19. Assay used: immunoSEQ multiplex PCR; TCRdb lists only in-frame clones, some missing. The sample records some 190,000 clones, about 80% being singletons. Sequenced: PBMCs or T cells enriched from blood (not recorded which). All receptors come from a man in his 60s who had been exposed to COVID-19. Both conserved end residues are part of each CDR3. A D gene is named only where the DNA matches it firmly.

CDR3	DNA	D	V	J
CAWRQGLAGLGEQYF	TGTGCCTGGAGACAAGGACTAGCGGGATTGGGTGAGCAGTACTTC	TRBD2	TRBV30	TRBJ2-7
CASESTGRGEKLFF	TGTGCCAGCGAATCCACAGGGCGTGGTGAAAAACTGTTTTTT	-	TRBV25-1	TRBJ1-4
CASSLAGGSGNTIYF	TGTGCCAGCAGCTTAGCGGGGGGGTCTGGAAACACCATATATTTT	-	TRBV7-6	TRBJ1-3
CATSRGLAGGRGDYNEQFF	TGTGCCACCAGCAGAGGACTAGCGGGGGGGAGAGGCGACTACAATGAGCAGTTCTTC	TRBD2	TRBV15	TRBJ2-1
CASSPLIVAGNLNSPLHF	TGTGCCAGCTCACCACTTATAGTCGCGGGCAACCTCAATTCACCCCTCCACTTT	-	TRBV18	TRBJ1-6
CASSAAGTPDYEQYF	TGTGCCAGCAGCGCCGCCGGGACTCCTGACTACGAGCAGTACTTC	-	TRBV9	TRBJ2-7
CASSVTGPNTEAFF	TGTGCCAGCAGCGTGACAGGGCCGAACACTGAAGCTTTCTTT	TRBD1	TRBV7-8	TRBJ1-1
CAWRLGGPGYTF	TGTGCCTGGAGACTGGGGGGGCCTGGCTACACCTTC	-	TRBV30	TRBJ1-2
CSASPLAVSYNEQFF	TGCAGTGCTAGTCCCCTAGCGGTGAGCTACAATGAGCAGTTCTTC	TRBD2	TRBV20-1	TRBJ2-1
CASSRTTGSGNTIYF	TGTGCCAGCAGTAGAACCACAGGTTCTGGAAACACCATATATTTT	-	TRBV6-6	TRBJ1-3
CAWSPDSLNEKLFF	TGTGCCTGGAGTCCGGACAGCCTTAATGAAAAACTGTTTTTT	-	TRBV30	TRBJ1-4
CSASSTDTQYF	TGCAGTGCTAGTTCAACAGATACGCAGTATTTT	-	TRBV20-1	TRBJ2-3
CASSYSNLQRGYTF	TGTGCCAGCAGTTACTCGAACTTGCAGCGGGGCTACACCTTC	-	TRBV6-2/TRBV6-3	TRBJ1-2
CATSDPGQGGDEKLFF	TGTGCCACCAGTGACCCGGGACAGGGAGGGGATGAAAAACTGTTTTTT	TRBD1	TRBV24-1	TRBJ1-4
CAWSVPLGQGAETQYF	TGTGCCTGGAGTGTCCCCCTAGGGCAGGGGGCTGAGACCCAGTACTTC	TRBD1	TRBV30	TRBJ2-5
CASSLAGTENSPLHF	TGTGCCAGCAGCTTAGCCGGGACAGAGAATTCACCCCTCCACTTT	TRBD1	TRBV9	TRBJ1-6
CATSQGGAGGNGYTF	TGTGCCACCAGCCAGGGAGGGGCCGGGGGGAATGGCTACACCTTC	-	TRBV24-1	TRBJ1-2
CASSYRDFLSYEQYF	TGTGCCAGCAGCTACCGGGACTTCCTCTCCTACGAGCAGTACTTC	-	TRBV7-9	TRBJ2-7
CASSFRDRDWGEQYF	TGTGCCAGCAGCTTCCGGGACAGGGACTGGGGCGAGCAGTACTTC	TRBD1	TRBV7-8	TRBJ2-7
CASSLGTGFTDTQYF	TGTGCCAGCAGCCTGGGGACAGGATTCACAGATACGCAGTATTTT	TRBD1	TRBV11-3	TRBJ2-3